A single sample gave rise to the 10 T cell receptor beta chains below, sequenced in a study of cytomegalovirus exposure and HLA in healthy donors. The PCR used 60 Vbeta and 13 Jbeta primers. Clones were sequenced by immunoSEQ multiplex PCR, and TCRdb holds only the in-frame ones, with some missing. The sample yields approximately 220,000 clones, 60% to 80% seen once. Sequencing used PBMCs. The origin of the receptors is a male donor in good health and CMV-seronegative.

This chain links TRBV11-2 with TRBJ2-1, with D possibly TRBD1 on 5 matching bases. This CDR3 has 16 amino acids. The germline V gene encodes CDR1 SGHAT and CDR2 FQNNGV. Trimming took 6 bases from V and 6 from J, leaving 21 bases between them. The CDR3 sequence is CASRGRVEVSGNEQFF. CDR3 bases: TGTGCCAGCAGGGGCAGGGTTGAGGTATCGGGCAATGAGCAGTTCTTC.

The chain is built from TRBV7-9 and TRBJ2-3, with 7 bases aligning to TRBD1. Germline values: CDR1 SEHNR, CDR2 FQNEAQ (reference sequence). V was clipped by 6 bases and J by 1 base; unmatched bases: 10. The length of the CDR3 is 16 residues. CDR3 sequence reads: CASREVDRDGTDTQYF. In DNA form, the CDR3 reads TGTGCCAGCAGGGAAGTCGACAGGGATGGCACAGATACGCAGTATTTT.

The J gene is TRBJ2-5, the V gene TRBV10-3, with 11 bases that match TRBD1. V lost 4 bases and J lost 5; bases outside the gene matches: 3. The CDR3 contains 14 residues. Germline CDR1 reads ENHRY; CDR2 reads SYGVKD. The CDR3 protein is CAISGTGGRETQYF. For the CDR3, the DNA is TGTGCCATCAGTGGGACAGGGGGCCGTGAGACCCAGTACTTC.

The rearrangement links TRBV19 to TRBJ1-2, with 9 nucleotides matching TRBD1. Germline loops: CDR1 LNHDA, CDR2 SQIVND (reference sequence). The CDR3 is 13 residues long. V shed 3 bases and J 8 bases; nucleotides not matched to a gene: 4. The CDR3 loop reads CASSMRQGGGYTF. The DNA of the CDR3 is TGTGCCAGTAGTATGCGACAGGGGGGCGGCTACACCTTC.

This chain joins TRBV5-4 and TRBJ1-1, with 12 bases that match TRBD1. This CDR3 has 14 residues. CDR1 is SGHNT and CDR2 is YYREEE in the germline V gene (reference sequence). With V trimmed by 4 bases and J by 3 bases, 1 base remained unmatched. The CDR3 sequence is CASSRDRGHTEAFF. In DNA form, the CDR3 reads TGTGCCAGCAGCCGGGACAGGGGGCACACTGAAGCTTTCTTT.

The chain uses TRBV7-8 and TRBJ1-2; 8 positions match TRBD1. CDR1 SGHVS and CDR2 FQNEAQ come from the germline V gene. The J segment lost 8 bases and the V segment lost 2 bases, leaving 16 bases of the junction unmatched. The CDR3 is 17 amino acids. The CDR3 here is CASSLSSRTGRQEGYTF. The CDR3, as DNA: TGTGCCAGCAGCTTATCATCTCGGACAGGGAGGCAGGAAGGCTACACCTTC.

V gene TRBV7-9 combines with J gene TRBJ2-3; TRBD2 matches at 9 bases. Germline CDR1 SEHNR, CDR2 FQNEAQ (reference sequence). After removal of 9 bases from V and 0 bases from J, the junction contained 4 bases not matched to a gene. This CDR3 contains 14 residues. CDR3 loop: CASTLAGSTDTQYF. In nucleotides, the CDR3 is TGTGCCAGTACCCTAGCGGGGAGCACAGATACGCAGTATTTT.

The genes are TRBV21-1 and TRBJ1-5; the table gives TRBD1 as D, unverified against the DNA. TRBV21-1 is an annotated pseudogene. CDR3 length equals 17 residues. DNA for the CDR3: TGTGCCAGCAACCAACAGGGAATACAATCATCGGATCAGCCCCAGCATTTT. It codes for CASNQQGIQSSDQPQHF.

The CDR3 reads CASSFSGDSNEQFF. Written as DNA, the CDR3 is TGCGCCAGCAGCTTTAGCGGGGACTCCAATGAGCAGTTCTTC. J is TRBJ2-1 and V is TRBV5-1; 8 nucleotides align to TRBD2. Per the germline V gene, CDR1 is SGHRS and CDR2 is YFSETQ. The CDR3 consists of 14 residues. J lost 6 bases, V lost 2 bases, and 4 bases had no gene match.

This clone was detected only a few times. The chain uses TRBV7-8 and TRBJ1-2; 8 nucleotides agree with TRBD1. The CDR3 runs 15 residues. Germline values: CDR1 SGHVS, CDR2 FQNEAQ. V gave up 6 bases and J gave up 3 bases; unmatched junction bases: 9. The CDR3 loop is CASRNLGTGHYGYTF. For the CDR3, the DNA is TGTGCCAGCAGGAACCTGGGGACAGGACACTATGGCTACACCTTC.